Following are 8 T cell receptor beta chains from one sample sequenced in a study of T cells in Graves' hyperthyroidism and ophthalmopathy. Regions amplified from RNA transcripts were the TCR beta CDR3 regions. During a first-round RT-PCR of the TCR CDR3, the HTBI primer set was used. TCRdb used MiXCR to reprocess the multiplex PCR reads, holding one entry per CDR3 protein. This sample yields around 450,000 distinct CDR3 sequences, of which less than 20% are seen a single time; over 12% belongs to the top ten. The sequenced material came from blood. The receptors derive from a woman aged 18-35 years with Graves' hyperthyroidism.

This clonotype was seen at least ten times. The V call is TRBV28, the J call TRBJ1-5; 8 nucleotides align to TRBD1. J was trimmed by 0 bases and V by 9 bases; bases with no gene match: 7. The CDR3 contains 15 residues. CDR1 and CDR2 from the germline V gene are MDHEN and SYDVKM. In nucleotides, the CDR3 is TGTGCCAGTCAAGGACAGGGCCATAGCAATCAGCCCCAGCATTTT. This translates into CASQGQGHSNQPQHF. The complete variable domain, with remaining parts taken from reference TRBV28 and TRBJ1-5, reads DVKVTQSSRYLVKRTGEKVFLECVQDMDHENMFWYRQDPGLGLRLIYFSYDVKMKEKGDIPEGYSVSREKKERFSLILESASTNQTSMYLCASQGQGHSNQPQHFGDGTRLSIL.

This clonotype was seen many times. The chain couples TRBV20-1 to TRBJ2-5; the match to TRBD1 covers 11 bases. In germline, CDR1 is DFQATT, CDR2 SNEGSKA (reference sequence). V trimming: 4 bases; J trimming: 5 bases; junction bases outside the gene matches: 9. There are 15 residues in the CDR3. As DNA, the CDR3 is TGCAGTGCTACCTCGGACAGGGGGCATGGGGAGACCCAGTACTTC. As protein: CSATSDRGHGETQYF.

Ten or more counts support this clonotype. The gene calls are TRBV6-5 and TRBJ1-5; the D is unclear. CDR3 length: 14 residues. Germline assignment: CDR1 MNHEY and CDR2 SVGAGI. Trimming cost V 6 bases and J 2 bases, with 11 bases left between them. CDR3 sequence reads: CASSSSSGNQPQHF. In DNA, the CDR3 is TGTGCCAGCAGCAGTTCCAGTGGCAATCAGCCCCAGCATTTT.

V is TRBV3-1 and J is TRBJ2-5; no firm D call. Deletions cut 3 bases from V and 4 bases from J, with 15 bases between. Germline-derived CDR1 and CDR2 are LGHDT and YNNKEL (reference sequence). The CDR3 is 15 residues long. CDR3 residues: CASSQTAPVGETQYF. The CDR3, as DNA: TGTGCCAGCAGCCAGACGGCCCCGGTGGGAGAGACCCAGTACTTC.

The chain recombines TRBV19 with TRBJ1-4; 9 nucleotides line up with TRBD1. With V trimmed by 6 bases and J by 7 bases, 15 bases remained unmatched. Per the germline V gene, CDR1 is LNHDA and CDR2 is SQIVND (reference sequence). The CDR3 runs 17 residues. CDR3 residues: CASRRFSGRTGVEKLFF. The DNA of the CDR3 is TGTGCCAGTAGAAGGTTCTCCGGTCGGACAGGGGTTGAAAAACTGTTTTTT.

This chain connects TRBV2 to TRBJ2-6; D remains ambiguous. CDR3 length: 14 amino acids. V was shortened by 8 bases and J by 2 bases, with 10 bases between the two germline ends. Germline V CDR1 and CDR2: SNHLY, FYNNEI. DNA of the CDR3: TGTGCCAGCCGTTGGCGGACTGGGGCCAACGTCCTGACTTTC. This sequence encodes CASRWRTGANVLTF.

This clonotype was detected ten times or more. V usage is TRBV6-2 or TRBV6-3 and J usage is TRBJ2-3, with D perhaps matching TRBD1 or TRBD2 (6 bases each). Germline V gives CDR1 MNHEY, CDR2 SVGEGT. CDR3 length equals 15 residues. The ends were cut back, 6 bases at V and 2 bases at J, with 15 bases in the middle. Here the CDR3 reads CASSPGGGNTDTQYF. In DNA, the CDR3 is TGTGCCAGCAGCCCCGGAGGGGGGAACACAGATACGCAGTATTTT.

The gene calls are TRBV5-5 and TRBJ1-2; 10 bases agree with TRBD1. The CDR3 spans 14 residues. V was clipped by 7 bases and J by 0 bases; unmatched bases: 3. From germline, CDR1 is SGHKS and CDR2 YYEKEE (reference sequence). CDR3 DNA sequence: TGTGCCAGCGGGACAGGGGCGTCTAACTATGGCTACACCTTC. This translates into CASGTGASNYGYTF. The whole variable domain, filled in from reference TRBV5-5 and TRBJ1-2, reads DAGVTQSPTHLIKTRGQQVTLRCSPISGHKSVSWYQQVLGQGPQFIFQYYEKEERGRGNFPDRFSARQFPNYSSELNVNALLLGDSALYLCASGTGASNYGYTFGSGTRLTVV.